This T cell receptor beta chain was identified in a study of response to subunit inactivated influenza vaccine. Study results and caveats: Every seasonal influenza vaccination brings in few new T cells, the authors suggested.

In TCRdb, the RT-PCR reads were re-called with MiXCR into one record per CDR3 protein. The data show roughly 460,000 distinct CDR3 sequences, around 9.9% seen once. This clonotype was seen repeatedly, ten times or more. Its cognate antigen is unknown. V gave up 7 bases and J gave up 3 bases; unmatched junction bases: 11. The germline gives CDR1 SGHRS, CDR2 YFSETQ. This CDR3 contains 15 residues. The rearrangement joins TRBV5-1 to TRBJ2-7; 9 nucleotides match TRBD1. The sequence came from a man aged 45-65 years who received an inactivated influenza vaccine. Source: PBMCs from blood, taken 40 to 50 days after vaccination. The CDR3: CASFLGGQGIYEQYF. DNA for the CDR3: TGCGCCAGCTTCCTGGGAGGACAGGGGATCTACGAGCAGTACTTC.